This T cell receptor (beta chain) was profiled in a study of cytomegalovirus exposure and HLA in healthy donors. Study results and caveats: Some 150 TCR beta chains were listed as cytomegalovirus-associated. In vitro checks showed that a few CMV-associated chains really do target CMV antigens. The tendency of first-cohort TCR clusters to co-occur in the 120 validation repertoires was identified by a subsequent analysis.

This CDR3 contains 15 residues. The data were produced by immunoSEQ multiplex PCR, yet TCRdb's version contains in-frame clones alone and is incomplete. The table records tens of thousands of clones, about 93% of them present only once. As regards this clone: The antigen is not known.

Sequencing input: PBMCs. The clonotype was recovered from a woman in her twenties or thirties in good health and CMV-seropositive. This chain links TRBV21-1 with TRBJ1-3. TRBV21-1 is labeled a pseudogene. The chain's CDR3 is CASTERPDSGNTIYF. The DNA for the CDR3 is TGTGCCAGCACCGAGAGGCCCGATTCTGGAAACACCATATATTTT.